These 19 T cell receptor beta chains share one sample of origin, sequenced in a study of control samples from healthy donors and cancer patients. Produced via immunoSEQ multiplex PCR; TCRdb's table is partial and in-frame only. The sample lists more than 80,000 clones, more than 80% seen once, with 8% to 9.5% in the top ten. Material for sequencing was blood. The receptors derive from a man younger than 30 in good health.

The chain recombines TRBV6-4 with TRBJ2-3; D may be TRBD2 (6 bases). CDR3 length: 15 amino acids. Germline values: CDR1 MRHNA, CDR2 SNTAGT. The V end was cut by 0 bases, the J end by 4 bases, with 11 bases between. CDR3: CASSDSLGGADTQYF. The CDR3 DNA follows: TGTGCCAGCAGTGACTCCTTGGGAGGTGCAGATACGCAGTATTTT.

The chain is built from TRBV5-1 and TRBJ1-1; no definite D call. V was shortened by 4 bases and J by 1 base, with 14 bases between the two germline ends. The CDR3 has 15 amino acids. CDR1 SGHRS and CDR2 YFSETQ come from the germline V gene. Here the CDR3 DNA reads TGCGCCAGCAGCCTGACACCCGAACCGAACACTGAAGCTTTCTTT. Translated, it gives CASSLTPEPNTEAFF.

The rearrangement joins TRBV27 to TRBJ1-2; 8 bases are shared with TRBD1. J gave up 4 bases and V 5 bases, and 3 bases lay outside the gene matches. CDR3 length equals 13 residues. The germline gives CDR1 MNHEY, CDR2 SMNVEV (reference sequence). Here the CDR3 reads CASSQGAPYGYTF. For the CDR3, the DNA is TGTGCCAGCAGTCAGGGGGCCCCCTATGGCTACACCTTC.

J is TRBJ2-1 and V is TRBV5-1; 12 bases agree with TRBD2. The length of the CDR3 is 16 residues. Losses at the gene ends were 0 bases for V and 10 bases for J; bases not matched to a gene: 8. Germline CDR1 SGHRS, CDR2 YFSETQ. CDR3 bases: TGCGCCAGCAGCTTGGCCTGGGCTAGCGGGAGGGGAGAGCAGTTCTTC. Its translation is CASSLAWASGRGEQFF. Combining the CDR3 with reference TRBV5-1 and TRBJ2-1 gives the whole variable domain KAGVTQTPRYLIKTRGQQVTLSCSPISGHRSVSWYQQTPGQGLQFLFEYFSETQRNKGNFPGRFSGRQFSNSRSEMNVSTLELGDSALYLCASSLAWASGRGEQFFGPGTRLTVL.

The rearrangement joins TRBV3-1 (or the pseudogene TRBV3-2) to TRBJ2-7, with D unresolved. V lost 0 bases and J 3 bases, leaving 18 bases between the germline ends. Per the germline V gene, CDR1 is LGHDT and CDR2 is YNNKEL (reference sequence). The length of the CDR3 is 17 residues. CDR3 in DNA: TGTGCCAGCAGCCAAGACCACGGGTCCTGGACCGTCTACGAGCAGTACTTC. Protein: CASSQDHGSWTVYEQYF.

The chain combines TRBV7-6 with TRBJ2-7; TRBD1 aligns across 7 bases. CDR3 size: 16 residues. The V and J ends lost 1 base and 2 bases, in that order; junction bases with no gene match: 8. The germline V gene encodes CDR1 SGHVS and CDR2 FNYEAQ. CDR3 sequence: CASSLETIGTAYEQYF. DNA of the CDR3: TGTGCCAGCAGCTTAGAGACGATAGGGACAGCCTACGAGCAGTACTTC.

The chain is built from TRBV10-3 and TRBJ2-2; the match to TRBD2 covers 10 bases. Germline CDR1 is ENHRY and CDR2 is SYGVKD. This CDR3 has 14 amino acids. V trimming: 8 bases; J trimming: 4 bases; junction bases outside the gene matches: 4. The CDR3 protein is CAIRGTSVTGELFF. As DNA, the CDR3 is TGTGCCATCCGCGGGACTAGCGTCACCGGGGAGCTGTTTTTT.

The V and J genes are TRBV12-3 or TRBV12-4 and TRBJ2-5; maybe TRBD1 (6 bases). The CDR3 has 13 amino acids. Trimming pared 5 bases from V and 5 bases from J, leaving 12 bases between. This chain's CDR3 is CASSLQGLETQYF. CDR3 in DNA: TGTGCCAGCAGTCTACAGGGCTTGGAGACCCAGTACTTC.

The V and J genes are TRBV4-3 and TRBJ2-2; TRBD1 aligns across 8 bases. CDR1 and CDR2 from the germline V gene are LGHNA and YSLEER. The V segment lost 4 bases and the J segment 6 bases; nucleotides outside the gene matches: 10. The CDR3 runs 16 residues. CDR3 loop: CASSREGQGWAGELFF. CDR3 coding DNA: TGCGCCAGCAGCCGAGAAGGACAGGGCTGGGCCGGGGAGCTGTTTTTT.

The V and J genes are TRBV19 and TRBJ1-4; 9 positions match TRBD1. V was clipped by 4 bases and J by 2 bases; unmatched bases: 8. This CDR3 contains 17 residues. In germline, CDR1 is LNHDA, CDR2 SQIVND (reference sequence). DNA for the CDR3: TGTGCCAGTAGTAACTCCCTCGACAGGGGGACTAATGAAAAACTGTTTTTT. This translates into CASSNSLDRGTNEKLFF.

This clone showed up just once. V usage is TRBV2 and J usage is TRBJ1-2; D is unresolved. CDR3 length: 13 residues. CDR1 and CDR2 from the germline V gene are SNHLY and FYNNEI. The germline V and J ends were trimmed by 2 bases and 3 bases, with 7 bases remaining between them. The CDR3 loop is CASSEQEHYGYTF. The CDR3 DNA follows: TGTGCCAGCAGTGAACAGGAGCACTATGGCTACACCTTC.

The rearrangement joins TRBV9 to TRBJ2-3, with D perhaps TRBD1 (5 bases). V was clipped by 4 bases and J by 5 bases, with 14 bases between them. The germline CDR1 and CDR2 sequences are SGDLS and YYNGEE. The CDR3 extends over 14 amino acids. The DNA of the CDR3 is TGTGCCAGCAGCCCAGAAGACAGACTAGATACGCAGTATTTT. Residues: CASSPEDRLDTQYF.

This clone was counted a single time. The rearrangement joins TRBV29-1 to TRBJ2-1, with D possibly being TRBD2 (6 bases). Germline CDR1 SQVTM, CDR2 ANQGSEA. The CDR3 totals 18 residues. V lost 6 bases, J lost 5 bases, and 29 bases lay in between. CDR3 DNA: TGCAGCGTACGACCCTGGACTATAGCATCTCTCGCCAACAATGAGCAGTTCTTC. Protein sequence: CSVRPWTIASLANNEQFF.

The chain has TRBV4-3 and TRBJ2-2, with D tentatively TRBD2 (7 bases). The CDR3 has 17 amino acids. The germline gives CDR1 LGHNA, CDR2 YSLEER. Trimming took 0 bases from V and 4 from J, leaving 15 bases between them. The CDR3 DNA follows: TGCGCCAGCAGCCAAGATTGGGGGGGCGCAGGCACCGGGGAGCTGTTTTTT. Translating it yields CASSQDWGGAGTGELFF.

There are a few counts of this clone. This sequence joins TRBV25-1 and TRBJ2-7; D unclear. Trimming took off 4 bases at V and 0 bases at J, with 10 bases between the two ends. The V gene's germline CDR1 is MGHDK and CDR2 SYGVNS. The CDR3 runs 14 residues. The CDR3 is CASSGIPSSYEQYF. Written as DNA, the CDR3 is TGTGCCAGCAGTGGAATACCTAGCTCCTACGAGCAGTACTTC.

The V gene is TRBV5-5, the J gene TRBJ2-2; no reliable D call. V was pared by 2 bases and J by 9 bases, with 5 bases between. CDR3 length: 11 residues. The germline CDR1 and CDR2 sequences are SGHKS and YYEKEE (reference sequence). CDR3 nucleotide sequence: TGTGCCAGCAGCTTTAACAGGGAGCTGTTTTTT. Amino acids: CASSFNRELFF.

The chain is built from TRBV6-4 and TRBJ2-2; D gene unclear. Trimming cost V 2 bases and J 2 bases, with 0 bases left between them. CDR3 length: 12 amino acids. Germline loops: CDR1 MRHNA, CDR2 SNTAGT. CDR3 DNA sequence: TGTGCCAGCAGTGACAACACCGGGGAGCTGTTTTTT. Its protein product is CASSDNTGELFF.

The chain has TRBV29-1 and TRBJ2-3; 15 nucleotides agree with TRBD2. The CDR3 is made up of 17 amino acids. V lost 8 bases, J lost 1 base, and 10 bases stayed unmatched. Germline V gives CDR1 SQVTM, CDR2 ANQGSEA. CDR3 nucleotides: TGCAGCATGACCGGGACTAGCGGGGGGAAGGGCACAGATACGCAGTATTTT. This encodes CSMTGTSGGKGTDTQYF.

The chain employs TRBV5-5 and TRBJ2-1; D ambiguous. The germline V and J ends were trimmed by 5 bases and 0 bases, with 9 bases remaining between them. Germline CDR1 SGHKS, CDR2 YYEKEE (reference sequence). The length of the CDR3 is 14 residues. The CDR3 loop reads CASSLAASYNEQFF. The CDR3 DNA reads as TGTGCCAGCAGTCTGGCGGCCTCCTACAATGAGCAGTTCTTC.